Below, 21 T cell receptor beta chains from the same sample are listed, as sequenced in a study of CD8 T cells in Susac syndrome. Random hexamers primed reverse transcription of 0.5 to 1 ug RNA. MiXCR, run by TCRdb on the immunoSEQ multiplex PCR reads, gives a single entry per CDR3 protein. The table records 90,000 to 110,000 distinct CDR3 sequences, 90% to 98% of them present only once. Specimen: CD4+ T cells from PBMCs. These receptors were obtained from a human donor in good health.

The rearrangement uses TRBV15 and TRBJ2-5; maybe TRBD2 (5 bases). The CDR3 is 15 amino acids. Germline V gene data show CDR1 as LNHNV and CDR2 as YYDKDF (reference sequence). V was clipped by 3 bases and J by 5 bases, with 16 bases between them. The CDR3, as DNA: TGTGCCACCAGCAGCTCGACGGGGTCGGGGGAGACCCAGTACTTC. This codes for CATSSSTGSGETQYF.

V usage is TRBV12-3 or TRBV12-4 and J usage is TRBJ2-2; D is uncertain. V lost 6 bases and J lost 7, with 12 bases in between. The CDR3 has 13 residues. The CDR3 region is CASSLQPGGELFF. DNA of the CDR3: TGTGCCAGCAGCCTTCAACCAGGCGGGGAGCTGTTTTTT.

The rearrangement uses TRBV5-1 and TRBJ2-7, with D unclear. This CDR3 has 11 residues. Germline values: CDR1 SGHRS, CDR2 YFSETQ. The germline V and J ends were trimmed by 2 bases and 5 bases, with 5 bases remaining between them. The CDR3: CASSFDHEQYF. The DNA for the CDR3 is TGCGCCAGCAGCTTTGACCACGAGCAGTACTTC.

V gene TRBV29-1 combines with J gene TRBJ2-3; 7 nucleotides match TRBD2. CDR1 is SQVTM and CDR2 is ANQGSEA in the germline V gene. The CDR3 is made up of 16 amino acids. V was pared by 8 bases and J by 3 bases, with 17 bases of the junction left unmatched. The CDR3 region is CSPGRYGGGRTDTQYF. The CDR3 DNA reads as TGCAGCCCGGGGCGGTATGGGGGAGGGAGGACAGATACGCAGTATTTT.

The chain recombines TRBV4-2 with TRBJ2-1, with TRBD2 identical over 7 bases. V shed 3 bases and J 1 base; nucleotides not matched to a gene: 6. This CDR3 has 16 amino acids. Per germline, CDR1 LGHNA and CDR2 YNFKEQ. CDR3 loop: CASSQGTTWSYNEQFF. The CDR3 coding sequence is TGTGCCAGCAGCCAGGGGACTACTTGGTCCTACAATGAGCAGTTCTTC.

CDR3 protein: CAISELNEQFF. The CDR3 coding sequence is TGTGCCATCAGTGAGCTGAATGAGCAGTTCTTC. The chain carries TRBV10-3 and TRBJ2-1, with D unclear. CDR1 is ENHRY and CDR2 is SYGVKD in the germline V gene. The V and J ends lost 2 bases and 7 bases respectively, with 3 bases between them. The CDR3 length is 11 residues.

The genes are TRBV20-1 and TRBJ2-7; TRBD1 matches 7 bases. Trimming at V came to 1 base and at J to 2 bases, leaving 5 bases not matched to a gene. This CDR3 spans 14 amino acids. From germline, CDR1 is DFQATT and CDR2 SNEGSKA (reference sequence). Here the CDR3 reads CSARAGTEAYEQYF. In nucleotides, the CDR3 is TGCAGTGCTAGAGCTGGGACAGAAGCCTACGAGCAGTACTTC.

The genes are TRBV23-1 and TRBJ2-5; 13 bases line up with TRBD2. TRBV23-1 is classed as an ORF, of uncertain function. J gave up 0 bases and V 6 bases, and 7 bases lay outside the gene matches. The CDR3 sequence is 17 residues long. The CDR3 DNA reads TGCGCCAGCAGCCCGACTAGCGGGAGGAAGGACCAAGAGACCCAGTACTTC. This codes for CASSPTSGRKDQETQYF.

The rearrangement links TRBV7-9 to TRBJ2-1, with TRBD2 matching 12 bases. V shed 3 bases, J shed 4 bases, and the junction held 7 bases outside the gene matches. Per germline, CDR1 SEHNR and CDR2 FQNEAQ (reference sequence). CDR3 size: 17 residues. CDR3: CASSFSLAGGKYNEQFF. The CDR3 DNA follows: TGTGCCAGCAGCTTCTCGCTAGCGGGAGGGAAGTACAATGAGCAGTTCTTC.

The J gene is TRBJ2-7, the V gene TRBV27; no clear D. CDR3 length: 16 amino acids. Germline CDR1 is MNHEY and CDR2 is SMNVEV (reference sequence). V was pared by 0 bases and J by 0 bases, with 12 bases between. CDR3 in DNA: TGTGCCAGCAGTTTATCCCCCCCGGTCAGCTCCTACGAGCAGTACTTC. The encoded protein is CASSLSPPVSSYEQYF.

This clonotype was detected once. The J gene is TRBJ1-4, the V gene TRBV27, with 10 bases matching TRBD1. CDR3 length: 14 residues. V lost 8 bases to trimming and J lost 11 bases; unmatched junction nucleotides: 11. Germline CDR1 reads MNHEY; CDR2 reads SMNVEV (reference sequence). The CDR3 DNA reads TGTGCCAGCTCTTCGGGACAGGGGATCGGGAAACTGTTTTTT. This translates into CASSSGQGIGKLFF. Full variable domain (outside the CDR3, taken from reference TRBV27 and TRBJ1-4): EAQVTQNPRYLITVTGKKLTVTCSQNMNHEYMSWYRQDPGLGLRQIYYSMNVEVTDKGDVPEGYKVSRKEKRNFPLILESPSPNQTSLYFCASSSGQGIGKLFFGSGTQLSVL.

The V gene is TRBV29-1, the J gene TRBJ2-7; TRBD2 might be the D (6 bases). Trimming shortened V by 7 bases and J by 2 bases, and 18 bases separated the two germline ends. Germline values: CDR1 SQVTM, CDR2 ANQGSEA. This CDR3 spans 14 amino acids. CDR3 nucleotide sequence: TGCAGCGAACCCACAGCGGGTCCAGCCTACGAGCAGTACTTC. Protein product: CSEPTAGPAYEQYF.

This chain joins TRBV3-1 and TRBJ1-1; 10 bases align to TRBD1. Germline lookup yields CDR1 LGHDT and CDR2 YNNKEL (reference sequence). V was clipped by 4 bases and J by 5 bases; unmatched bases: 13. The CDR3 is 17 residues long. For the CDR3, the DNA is TGTGCCAGCAGCCCCTCCGGGACAGGGGCTAGAGGGACTGAAGCTTTCTTT. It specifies CASSPSGTGARGTEAFF.

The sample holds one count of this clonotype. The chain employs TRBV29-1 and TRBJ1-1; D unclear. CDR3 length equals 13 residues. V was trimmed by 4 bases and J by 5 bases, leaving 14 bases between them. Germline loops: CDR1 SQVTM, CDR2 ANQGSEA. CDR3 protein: CSVARALGTEAFF. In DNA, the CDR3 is TGCAGCGTTGCGAGGGCTTTGGGAACTGAAGCTTTCTTT.

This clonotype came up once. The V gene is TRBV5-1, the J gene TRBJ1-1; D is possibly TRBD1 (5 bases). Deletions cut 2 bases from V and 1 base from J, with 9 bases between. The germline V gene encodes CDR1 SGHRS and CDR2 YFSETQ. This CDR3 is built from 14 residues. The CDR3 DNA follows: TGCGCCAGCAGCTTCAGGGAGGCGAACACTGAAGCTTTCTTT. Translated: CASSFREANTEAFF.

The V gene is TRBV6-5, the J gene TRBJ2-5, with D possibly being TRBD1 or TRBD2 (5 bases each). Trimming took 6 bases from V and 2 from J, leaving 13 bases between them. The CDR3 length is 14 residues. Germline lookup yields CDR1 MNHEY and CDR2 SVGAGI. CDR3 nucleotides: TGTGCCAGCAGCCTAAGAGGGGTACAAGAGACCCAGTACTTC. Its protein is CASSLRGVQETQYF.

Written as DNA, the CDR3 is TGTGCCAGCTCGTCTTCCAGGGGGCAGGAGCAGTTCTTC. Protein sequence: CASSSSRGQEQFF. The chain is built from TRBV18 and TRBJ2-1; 8 nucleotides agree with TRBD1. This CDR3 region has 13 residues. Germline V lookup: CDR1 KGHSH, CDR2 LQKENI. The V gene end was trimmed by 6 bases and the J gene end by 10 bases; junction bases not matched to a gene: 8.

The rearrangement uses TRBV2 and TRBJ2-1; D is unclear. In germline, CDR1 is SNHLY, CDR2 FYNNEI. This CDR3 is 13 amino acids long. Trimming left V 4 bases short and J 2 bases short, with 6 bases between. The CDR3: CASSGQAYNEQFF. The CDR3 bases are TGTGCCAGCAGTGGGCAGGCCTACAATGAGCAGTTCTTC.

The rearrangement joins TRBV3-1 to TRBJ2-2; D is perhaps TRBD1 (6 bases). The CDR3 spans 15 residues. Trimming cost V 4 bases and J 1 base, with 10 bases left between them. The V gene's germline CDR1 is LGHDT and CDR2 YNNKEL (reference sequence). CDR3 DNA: TGTGCCAGCAGCCCCGACAGGTTGAACACCGGGGAGCTGTTTTTT. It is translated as CASSPDRLNTGELFF.

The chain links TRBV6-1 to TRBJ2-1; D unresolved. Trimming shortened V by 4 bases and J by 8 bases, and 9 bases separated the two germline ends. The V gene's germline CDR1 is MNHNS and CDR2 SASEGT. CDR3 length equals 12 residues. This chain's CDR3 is CASSARAYEQFF. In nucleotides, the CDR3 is TGTGCCAGCAGTGCCCGGGCGTATGAGCAGTTCTTC.

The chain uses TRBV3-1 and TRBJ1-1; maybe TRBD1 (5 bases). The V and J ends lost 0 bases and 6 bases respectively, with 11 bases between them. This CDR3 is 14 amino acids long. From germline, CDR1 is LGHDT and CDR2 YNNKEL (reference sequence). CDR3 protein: CASSQDGGRAEAFF. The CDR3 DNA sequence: TGTGCCAGCAGCCAAGACGGGGGTAGAGCTGAAGCTTTCTTT.